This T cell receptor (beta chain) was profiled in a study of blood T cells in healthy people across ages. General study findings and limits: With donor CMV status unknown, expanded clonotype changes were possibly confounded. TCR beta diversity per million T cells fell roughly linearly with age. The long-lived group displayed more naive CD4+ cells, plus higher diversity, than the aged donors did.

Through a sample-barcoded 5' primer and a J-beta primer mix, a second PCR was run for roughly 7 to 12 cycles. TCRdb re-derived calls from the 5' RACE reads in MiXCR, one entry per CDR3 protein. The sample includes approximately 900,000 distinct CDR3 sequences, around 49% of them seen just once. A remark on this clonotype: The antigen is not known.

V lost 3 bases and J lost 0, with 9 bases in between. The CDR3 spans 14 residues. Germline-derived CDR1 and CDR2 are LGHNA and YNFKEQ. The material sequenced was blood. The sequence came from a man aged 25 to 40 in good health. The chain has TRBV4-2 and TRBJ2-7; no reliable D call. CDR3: CASSHEVASYEQYF. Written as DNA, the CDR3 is TGTGCCAGCAGCCACGAAGTAGCCTCCTACGAGCAGTACTTC.